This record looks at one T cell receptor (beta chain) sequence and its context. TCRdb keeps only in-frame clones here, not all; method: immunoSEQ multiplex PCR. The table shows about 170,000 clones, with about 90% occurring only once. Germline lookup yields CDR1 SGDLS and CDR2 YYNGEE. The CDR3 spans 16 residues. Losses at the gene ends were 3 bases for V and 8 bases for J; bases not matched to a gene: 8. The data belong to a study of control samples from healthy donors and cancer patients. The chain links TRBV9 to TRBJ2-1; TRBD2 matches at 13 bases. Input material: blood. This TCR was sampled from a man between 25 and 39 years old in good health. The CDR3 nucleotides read TGTGCCAGCAGCGCCCCGGGACTAGCGGGAATCGATGAGCAGTTCTTC. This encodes CASSAPGLAGIDEQFF.